This TCR beta chain stems from a study of Tregs in tolerant kidney transplant recipients. General observations from the study: This study did not directly address biological reproducibility. Tregs expanded with activated donor B cells seemed most donor-specific.

Comments on this clone: Antigen specificity is unknown.

Some clones are missing from TCRdb's copy, which holds only in-frame ones; the method was immunoSEQ multiplex PCR. Of hundreds of thousands of clones detected, about four fifths appear once; the ten largest clones hold 0.5% to 0.65%. Unstimulated Tregs (CD4+CD25+CD127-) and CD4+CD25- non-Tregs were sorted from PBMCs. Germline CDR1 reads SGDLS; CDR2 reads YYNGEE. With 0 bases clipped from V and 12 bases from J, the junction kept 9 bases outside the gene matches. This CDR3 comprises 15 residues. The sample was CD4+ T cells from blood. V gene TRBV9 combines with J gene TRBJ1-6; 7 positions agree with TRBD1. The sequence was obtained from a human donor in good health. CDR3 region: CASSVEPGTARPLHF. CDR3 in DNA: TGTGCCAGCAGCGTAGAACCCGGGACAGCGAGACCCCTCCACTTT.